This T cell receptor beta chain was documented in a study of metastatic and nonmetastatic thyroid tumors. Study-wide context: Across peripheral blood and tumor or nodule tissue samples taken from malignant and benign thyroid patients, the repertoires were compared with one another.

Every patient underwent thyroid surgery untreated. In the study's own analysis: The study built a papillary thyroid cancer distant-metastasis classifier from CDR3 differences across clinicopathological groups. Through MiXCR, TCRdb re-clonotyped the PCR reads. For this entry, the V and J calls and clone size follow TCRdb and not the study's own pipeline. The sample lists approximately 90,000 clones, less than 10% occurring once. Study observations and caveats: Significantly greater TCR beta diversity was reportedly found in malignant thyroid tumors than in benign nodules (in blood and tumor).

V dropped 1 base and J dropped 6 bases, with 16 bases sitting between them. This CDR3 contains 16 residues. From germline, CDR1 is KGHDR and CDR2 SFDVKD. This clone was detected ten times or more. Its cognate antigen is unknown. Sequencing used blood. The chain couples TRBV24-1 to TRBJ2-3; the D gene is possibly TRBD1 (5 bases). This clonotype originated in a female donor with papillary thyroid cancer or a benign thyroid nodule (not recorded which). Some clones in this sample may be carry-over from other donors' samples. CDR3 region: CATSDFKGQGKDTQYF. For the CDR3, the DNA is TGTGCCACCAGTGATTTCAAGGGGCAGGGAAAGGATACGCAGTATTTT.